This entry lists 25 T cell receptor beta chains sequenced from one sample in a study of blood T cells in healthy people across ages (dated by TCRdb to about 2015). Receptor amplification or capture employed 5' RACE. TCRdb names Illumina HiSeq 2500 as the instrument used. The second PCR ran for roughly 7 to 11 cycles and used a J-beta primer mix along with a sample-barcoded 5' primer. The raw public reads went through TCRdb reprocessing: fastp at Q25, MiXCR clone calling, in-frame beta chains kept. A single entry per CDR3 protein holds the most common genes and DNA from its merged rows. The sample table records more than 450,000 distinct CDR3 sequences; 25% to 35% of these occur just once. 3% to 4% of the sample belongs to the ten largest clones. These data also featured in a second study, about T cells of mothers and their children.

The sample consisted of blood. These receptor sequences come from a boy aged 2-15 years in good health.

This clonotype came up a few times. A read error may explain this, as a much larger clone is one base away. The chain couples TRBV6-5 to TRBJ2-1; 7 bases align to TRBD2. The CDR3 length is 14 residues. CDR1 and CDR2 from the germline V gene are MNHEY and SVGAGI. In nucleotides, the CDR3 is TGTGCCAGCAGTTGGCGGGAGAGGTACAATCAGCAGTTCTTC. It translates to CASSWRERYNQQFF.

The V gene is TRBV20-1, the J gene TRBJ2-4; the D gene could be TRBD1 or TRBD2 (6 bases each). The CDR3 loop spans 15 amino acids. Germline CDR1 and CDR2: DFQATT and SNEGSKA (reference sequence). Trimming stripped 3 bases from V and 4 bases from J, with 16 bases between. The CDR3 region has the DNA TGCAGTGCTAGTGGGACACCGGGGGTAAAAAACATTCAGTACTTC. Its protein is CSASGTPGVKNIQYF.

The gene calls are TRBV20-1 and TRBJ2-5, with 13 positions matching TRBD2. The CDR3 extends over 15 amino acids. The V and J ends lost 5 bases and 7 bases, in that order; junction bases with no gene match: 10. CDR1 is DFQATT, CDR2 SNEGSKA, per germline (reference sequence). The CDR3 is CSAGHTSGGARTQYF. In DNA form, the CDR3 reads TGCAGTGCTGGGCATACTAGCGGGGGGGCCAGGACCCAGTACTTC.

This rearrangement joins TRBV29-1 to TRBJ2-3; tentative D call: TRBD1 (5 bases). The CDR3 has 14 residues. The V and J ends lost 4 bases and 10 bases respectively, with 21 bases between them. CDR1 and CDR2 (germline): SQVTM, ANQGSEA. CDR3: CSVVDSGFLGAQYF. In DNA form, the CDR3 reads TGCAGCGTTGTCGACAGTGGATTTCTAGGGGCGCAGTATTTT.

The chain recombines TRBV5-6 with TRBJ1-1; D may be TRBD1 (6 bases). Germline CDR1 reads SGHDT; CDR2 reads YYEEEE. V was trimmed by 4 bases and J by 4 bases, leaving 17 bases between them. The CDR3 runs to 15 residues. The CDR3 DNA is TGTGCCAGCAGCATCCAGACAGGCGAGTTCACTGAAGCTTTCTTT. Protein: CASSIQTGEFTEAFF.

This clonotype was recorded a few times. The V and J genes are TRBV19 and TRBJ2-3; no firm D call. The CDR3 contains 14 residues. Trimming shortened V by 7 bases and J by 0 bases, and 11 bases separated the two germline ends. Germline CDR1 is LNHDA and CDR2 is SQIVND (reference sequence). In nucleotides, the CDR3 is TGTGCCAGTACCCATCGGTTTAGCACAGATACGCAGTATTTT. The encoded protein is CASTHRFSTDTQYF.

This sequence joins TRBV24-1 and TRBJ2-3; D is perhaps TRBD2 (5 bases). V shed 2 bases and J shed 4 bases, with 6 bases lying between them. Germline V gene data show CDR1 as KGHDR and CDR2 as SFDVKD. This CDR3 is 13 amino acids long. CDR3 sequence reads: CATSDSLADTQYF. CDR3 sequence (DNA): TGTGCCACCAGTGATTCACTAGCAGATACGCAGTATTTT.

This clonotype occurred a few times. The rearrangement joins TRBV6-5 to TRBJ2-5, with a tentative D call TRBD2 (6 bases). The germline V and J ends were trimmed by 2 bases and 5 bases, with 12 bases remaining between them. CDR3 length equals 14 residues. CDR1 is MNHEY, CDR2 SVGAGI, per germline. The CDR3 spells CASSYVGTSETQYF. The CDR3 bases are TGTGCCAGCAGTTACGTTGGGACTTCGGAGACCCAGTACTTC.

The DNA for the CDR3 is TGTGCCAGCAGTGCGCTGGGGGGGGCGAACACTGAAGCTTTCTTT. This sequence encodes CASSALGGANTEAFF. The chain joins TRBV25-1 to TRBJ1-1; D is possibly TRBD1 (6 bases). Germline V gene sequence: CDR1 MGHDK, CDR2 SYGVNS. V was clipped by 4 bases and J by 1 base, with 13 bases between them. CDR3 size: 15 residues.

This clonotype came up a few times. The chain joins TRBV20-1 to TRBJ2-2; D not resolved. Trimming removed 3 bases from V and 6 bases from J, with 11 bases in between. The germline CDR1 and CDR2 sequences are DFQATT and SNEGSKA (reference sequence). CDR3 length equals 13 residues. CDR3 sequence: CSARGSGPGELFF. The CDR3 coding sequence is TGCAGTGCTAGGGGTTCGGGTCCCGGGGAGCTGTTTTTT.

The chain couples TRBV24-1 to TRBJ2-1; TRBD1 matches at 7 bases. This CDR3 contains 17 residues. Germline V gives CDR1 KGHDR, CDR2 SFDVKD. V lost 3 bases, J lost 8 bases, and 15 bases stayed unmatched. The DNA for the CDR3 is TGTGCCACCAGTGATAAGTCGACAGGGATGACCTTGTATGAGCAGTTCTTC. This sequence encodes CATSDKSTGMTLYEQFF.

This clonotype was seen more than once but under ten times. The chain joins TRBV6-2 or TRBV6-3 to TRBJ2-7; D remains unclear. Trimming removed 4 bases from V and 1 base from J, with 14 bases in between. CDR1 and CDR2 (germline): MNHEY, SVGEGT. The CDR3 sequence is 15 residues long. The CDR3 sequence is CASSFTSGFSYEQYF. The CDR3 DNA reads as TGTGCCAGCAGTTTCACTTCTGGGTTTTCCTACGAGCAGTACTTC.

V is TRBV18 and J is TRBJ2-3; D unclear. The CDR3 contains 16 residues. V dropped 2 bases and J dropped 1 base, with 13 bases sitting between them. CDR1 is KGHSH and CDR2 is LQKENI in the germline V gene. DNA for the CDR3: TGTGCCAGCTCACCAAGAAGATTATATGGCACAGATACGCAGTATTTT. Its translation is CASSPRRLYGTDTQYF.

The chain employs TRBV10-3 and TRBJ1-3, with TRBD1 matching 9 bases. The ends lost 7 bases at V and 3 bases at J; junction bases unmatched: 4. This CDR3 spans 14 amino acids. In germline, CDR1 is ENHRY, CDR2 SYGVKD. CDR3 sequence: CAIMNRGHGNTIYF. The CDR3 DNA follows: TGTGCCATCATGAACAGGGGGCATGGAAACACCATATATTTT.

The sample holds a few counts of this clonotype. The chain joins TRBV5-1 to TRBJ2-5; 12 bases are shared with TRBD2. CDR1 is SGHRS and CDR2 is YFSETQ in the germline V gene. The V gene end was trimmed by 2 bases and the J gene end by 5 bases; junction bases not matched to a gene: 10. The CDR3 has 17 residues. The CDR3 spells CASSFIPGLAGGETQYF. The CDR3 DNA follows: TGCGCCAGCAGCTTCATCCCGGGACTAGCGGGCGGCGAGACCCAGTACTTC.

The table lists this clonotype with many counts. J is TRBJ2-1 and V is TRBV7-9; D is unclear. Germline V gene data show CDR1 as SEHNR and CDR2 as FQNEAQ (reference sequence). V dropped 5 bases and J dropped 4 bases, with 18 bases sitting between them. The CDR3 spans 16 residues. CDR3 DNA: TGTGCCAGCAGCCCCACCGGGCCTGGCGGTTACAATGAGCAGTTCTTC. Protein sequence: CASSPTGPGGYNEQFF.

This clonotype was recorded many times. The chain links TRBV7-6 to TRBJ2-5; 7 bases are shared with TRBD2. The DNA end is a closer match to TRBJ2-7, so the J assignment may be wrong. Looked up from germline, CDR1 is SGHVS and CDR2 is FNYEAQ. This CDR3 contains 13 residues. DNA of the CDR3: TGTGCCAGCAGCCGGGACTACCCCTACGAGCAGTACTTC. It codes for CASSRDYPYEQYF.

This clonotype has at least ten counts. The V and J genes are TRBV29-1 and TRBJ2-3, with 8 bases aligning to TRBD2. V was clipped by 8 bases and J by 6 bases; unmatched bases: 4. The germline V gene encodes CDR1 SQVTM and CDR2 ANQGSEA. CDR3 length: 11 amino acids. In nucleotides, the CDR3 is TGCAGCACCCGACTAGCGGATACGCAGTATTTT. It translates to CSTRLADTQYF.

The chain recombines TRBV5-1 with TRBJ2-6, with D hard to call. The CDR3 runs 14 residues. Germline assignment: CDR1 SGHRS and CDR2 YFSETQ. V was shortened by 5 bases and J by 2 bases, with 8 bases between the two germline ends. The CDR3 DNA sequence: TGCGCCAGCAGGGAAGAGCCTGGGGCCAACGTCCTGACTTTC. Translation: CASREEPGANVLTF.

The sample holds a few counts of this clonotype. CDR3 region: CSARLRGGTVETQYF. The CDR3 DNA reads TGCAGTGCTAGATTGAGGGGGGGCACGGTCGAGACCCAGTACTTC. The V call is TRBV20-1, the J call TRBJ2-5; tentatively, D is TRBD2 (7 bases). V dropped 2 bases and J dropped 5 bases, with 18 bases sitting between them. CDR3 length equals 15 residues. CDR1 DFQATT and CDR2 SNEGSKA come from the germline V gene (reference sequence).

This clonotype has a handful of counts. The CDR3 DNA reads as TGTGCCATCAGTGAGTCGTCAGCAGGGGGAGAGGGCTACACCTTC. Its protein product is CAISESSAGGEGYTF. The chain joins TRBV10-3 to TRBJ1-2; TRBD1 aligns across 7 bases. Unmatched junction bases numbered 9, after V lost 0 bases and J lost 8 bases. This CDR3 is 15 amino acids long. The V gene's germline CDR1 is ENHRY and CDR2 SYGVKD.

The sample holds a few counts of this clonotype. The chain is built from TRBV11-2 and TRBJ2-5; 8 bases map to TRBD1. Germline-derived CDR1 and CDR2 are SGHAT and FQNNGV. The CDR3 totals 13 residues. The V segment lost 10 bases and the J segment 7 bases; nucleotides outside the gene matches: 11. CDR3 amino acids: CATQTGADWTQYF. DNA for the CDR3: TGTGCCACCCAGACAGGGGCGGATTGGACCCAGTACTTC.

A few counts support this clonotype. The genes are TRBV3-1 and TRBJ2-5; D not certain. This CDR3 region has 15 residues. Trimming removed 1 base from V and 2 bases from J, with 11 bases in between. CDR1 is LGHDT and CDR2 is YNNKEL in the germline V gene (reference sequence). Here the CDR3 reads CASSQGYGGQETQYF. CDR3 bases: TGTGCCAGCAGCCAAGGGTACGGCGGACAAGAGACCCAGTACTTC.

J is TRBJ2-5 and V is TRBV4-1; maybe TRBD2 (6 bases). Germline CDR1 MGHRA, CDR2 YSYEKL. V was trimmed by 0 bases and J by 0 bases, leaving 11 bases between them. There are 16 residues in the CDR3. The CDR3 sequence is CASSQEYSGYQETQYF. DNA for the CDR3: TGCGCCAGCAGCCAAGAATACAGCGGGTACCAAGAGACCCAGTACTTC.

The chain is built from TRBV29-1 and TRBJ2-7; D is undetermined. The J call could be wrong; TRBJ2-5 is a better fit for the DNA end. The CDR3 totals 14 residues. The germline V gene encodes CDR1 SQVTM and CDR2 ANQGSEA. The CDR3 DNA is TGCAGCGCTGTCGGCCGGGTAACAGTGGAGACCCAGTACTTC. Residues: CSAVGRVTVETQYF.